This T cell receptor beta chain was sequenced during a study of regulatory T cells in long-lasting Graves disease. Study results and caveats: Persistent disease was characterized by preferential usage of TRBV28, TRBJ1-2 and TRBJ2-5.

Time point defined: newly diagnosed GD, antithyroid drugs for less than 3 months. Isolated PBMC RNA provided the starting material for the TCR library. Notes on this clonotype: Antigen specificity is unknown.

CDR3 regions were amplified by Arm-PCR using iRepertoire HTBI primers to build TCR beta libraries. TCRdb independently ran MiXCR on the multiplex PCR reads; one entry per CDR3 protein. The sample holds 500,000 or so distinct CDR3 sequences, around 15% seen once. The CDR3 is 13 residues long. In germline, CDR1 is SGHTA, CDR2 FQGNSA. Between the trimmed V and J ends, which lost 5 bases and 2 bases, there was a span of 7 bases. The sample also formed part of further work on T cells in Graves' hyperthyroidism and ophthalmopathy. That investigation notes: The TCR CDR3 first-round RT-PCR relied on the HTBI primer set.

This TCR was recovered from a woman aged 50 to 65 with Graves disease. The chain carries TRBV7-2 and TRBJ2-1; D gene ambiguous. Here the sequenced sample was peripheral blood mononuclear cells (PBMCs), taken at new diagnosis, from a patient treated with antithyroid drugs. The DNA of the CDR3 is TGTGCCAGCAGCAAAAACACCTACAATGAGCAGTTCTTC. It yields the protein CASSKNTYNEQFF.